One and the same sample provided the 27 T cell receptor beta chains below, sequenced in a study of radiotherapy plus CTLA-4 blockade in lung cancer listed by TCRdb under 2018. Receptor libraries were prepared by the immunoSEQ multiplex PCR assay. TCRdb took this table from immuneACCESS and kept in-frame rearrangements with V and J called. Such tables lack part of the clones; where checked against another copy, unresolved V genes explain under half of the gap, and the rest is unexplained. For this sample there are roughly 86,000 clones; 83% appear just once. The ten biggest clones cover 0.75% to 1% of the sample. The sequencing here drew on peripheral blood, taken from a patient treated with radiotherapy plus ipilimumab. These receptors were collected from a human donor with non-small cell lung cancer who had stable disease on radiotherapy plus ipilimumab.

The chain links TRBV7-7 to TRBJ2-5; 7 positions match TRBD1. Germline lookup yields CDR1 SSHAT and CDR2 FNYEAQ (reference sequence). The trim removed 3 bases at V and 4 bases at J, leaving 5 bases unmatched. CDR3 length: 14 residues. CDR3 DNA sequence: TGTGCCAGCAGCTTGACAGGGCAGGCAGAGACCCAGTACTTC. Amino acids: CASSLTGQAETQYF.

This chain uses TRBV18 with TRBJ1-2; TRBD1 aligns across 10 bases. The V gene end was trimmed by 0 bases and the J gene end by 7 bases; junction bases not matched to a gene: 20. The CDR3 is 20 residues long. CDR1 and CDR2 (germline): KGHSH, LQKENI. CDR3 in DNA: TGTGCCAGCTCACCACCGGGGGTATTTCAGGGGACAGGGGTGGGAAGTGGCTACACCTTC. Encoded protein: CASSPPGVFQGTGVGSGYTF.

This sequence joins TRBV6-5 and TRBJ2-1; TRBD2 agrees at 10 bases. J gave up 5 bases and V 5 bases, and 6 bases lay outside the gene matches. Germline V CDR1 and CDR2: MNHEY, SVGAGI. The CDR3 runs to 15 residues. The CDR3 here is CASSPASGSHNEQFF. CDR3 DNA: TGTGCCAGCAGTCCCGCTAGCGGGAGTCACAATGAGCAGTTCTTC.

This clone was seen a handful of times. The chain uses TRBV6-4 and TRBJ2-7; D is possibly TRBD2 (5 bases). The germline V and J ends were trimmed by 4 bases and 1 base, with 14 bases remaining between them. Looked up from germline, CDR1 is MRHNA and CDR2 is SNTAGT. The CDR3 runs 15 residues. CDR3 nucleotide sequence: TGTGCCAGCAGTGTTAGCGTCCCACCTTCCTACGAGCAGTACTTC. Protein: CASSVSVPPSYEQYF.

Turning to this clone: Likely a read error: the CDR3 ends without its conserved phenylalanine or tryptophan. The rearrangement joins TRBV7-2 to TRBJ2-7; weak D call: TRBD2 (5 bases). CDR3 size: 16 residues. Germline V gene sequence: CDR1 SGHTA, CDR2 FQGNSA. Trimming took off 5 bases at V and 4 bases at J, with 21 bases between the two ends. CDR3 bases: TGTGCCAGCAGCCCGGAGCGGCCCCGAATCCCTTACGAGCAGTACCTC. Translated: CASSPERPRIPYEQYL.

The gene calls are TRBV5-4 and TRBJ1-1; D remains ambiguous. CDR1 and CDR2 (germline): SGHNT, YYREEE (reference sequence). V lost 2 bases to trimming and J lost 0 bases, with 11 bases between them. This CDR3 contains 15 residues. The CDR3 DNA sequence: TGTGCCAGCAGCTTAAGGACGGGAATGAACACTGAAGCTTTCTTT. Translating it yields CASSLRTGMNTEAFF.

This chain links TRBV6-1 with TRBJ1-2; D ambiguous. Per the germline V gene, CDR1 is MNHNS and CDR2 is SASEGT. V lost 6 bases, J lost 1 base, and 9 bases lay in between. There are 13 residues in the CDR3. CDR3 residues: CASRHRDNYGYTF. The CDR3 coding sequence is TGTGCCAGCAGGCACAGAGATAACTATGGCTACACCTTC.

The chain combines TRBV9 with TRBJ2-5; 7 nucleotides line up with TRBD1. The J call may be wrong; the DNA end is better matched by TRBJ2-7. Germline assignment: CDR1 SGDLS and CDR2 YYNGEE. CDR3 size: 14 residues. The CDR3 nucleotides read TGTGCCAGCAGCGCGAGGGACAGTGACTACGAGCAGTACTTC. Its translation is CASSARDSDYEQYF.

The chain carries TRBV30 and TRBJ1-5, with a possible D match to TRBD1 (6 bases). V lost 4 bases and J lost 4, with 14 bases in between. Germline V CDR1 and CDR2: GTSNPN, SVGIG (reference sequence). The CDR3 totals 14 residues. CDR3 residues: CAWTREGGNQPQHF. The CDR3 DNA reads TGTGCCTGGACCCGAGAGGGGGGTAATCAGCCCCAGCATTTT.

In DNA, the CDR3 is TGCAGCGGGAGCTCAGGGGGACGGGAGACCCAGTACTTC. Amino acids: CSGSSGGRETQYF. This chain uses TRBV29-1 with TRBJ2-5; 7 nucleotides match TRBD1. V lost 7 bases and J lost 5; bases outside the gene matches: 10. Germline lookup yields CDR1 SQVTM and CDR2 ANQGSEA. The CDR3 has 13 amino acids.

The rearrangement links TRBV19 to TRBJ1-2, with unresolved D. This CDR3 has 13 amino acids. The germline V and J ends were trimmed by 5 bases and 2 bases, with 9 bases remaining between them. Germline-derived CDR1 and CDR2 are LNHDA and SQIVND (reference sequence). The CDR3 reads CASSLTGNYGYTF. CDR3 DNA: TGTGCCAGTAGTTTGACGGGGAACTATGGCTACACCTTC.

This clone has only a few counts. The CDR3, as DNA: TGTGCCAGCAGCCTTTCGCCGAGCTCTGGAAACACCATATATTTT. This translates into CASSLSPSSGNTIYF. This chain joins TRBV7-3 and TRBJ1-3; D not certain. V was clipped by 5 bases and J by 0 bases, with 11 bases between them. This CDR3 has 15 residues. Germline V lookup: CDR1 SGHTA, CDR2 FQGTGA.

This chain connects TRBV6-5 to TRBJ1-1; 11 bases fit TRBD1. This CDR3 comprises 14 residues. V shed 10 bases, J shed 5 bases, and the junction held 9 bases outside the gene matches. The germline V gene has CDR1 MNHEY and CDR2 SVGAGI. DNA of the CDR3: TGTGCCACTAGGACCGGGACAGGGGGAACTGAAGCTTTCTTT. Translated: CATRTGTGGTEAFF.

V usage is TRBV2 and J usage is TRBJ1-6; 7 nucleotides line up with TRBD1. The CDR3 is 16 amino acids. The V gene end was trimmed by 0 bases and the J gene end by 6 bases; junction bases not matched to a gene: 5. Per germline, CDR1 SNHLY and CDR2 FYNNEI. CDR3 sequence: CASSEALNRGNSPLHF. In nucleotides, the CDR3 is TGTGCCAGCAGTGAAGCGCTCAACAGGGGTAATTCACCCCTCCACTTT.

This clone was detected once. V usage is TRBV28 and J usage is TRBJ1-5, with D possibly being TRBD1 (5 bases). CDR3 size: 17 residues. The ends were cut back, 2 bases at V and 5 bases at J, with 19 bases in the middle. Germline V gene sequence: CDR1 MDHEN, CDR2 SYDVKM. The chain's CDR3 is CASSLGDVGTAHQPQHF. CDR3 in DNA: TGTGCCAGCAGTTTAGGGGACGTCGGGACTGCTCATCAGCCCCAGCATTTT.

This chain joins TRBV27 and TRBJ1-5; D might be TRBD1 (5 bases). Trimming stripped 6 bases from V and 1 base from J, with 13 bases between. CDR1 and CDR2 (germline): MNHEY, SMNVEV (reference sequence). The CDR3 is made up of 15 amino acids. As DNA, the CDR3 is TGTGCCAGCAGCCCCCTAGGACAAAGCAATCAGCCCCAGCATTTT. Amino acids: CASSPLGQSNQPQHF.

J is TRBJ2-1 and V is TRBV5-1; D perhaps matches TRBD1 (7 bases). The V gene lost 4 bases and the J gene lost 10 bases, with 18 bases spanning the gap. Germline V gene data show CDR1 as SGHRS and CDR2 as YFSETQ. The CDR3 covers 14 residues. In DNA, the CDR3 is TGCGCCAGCAGCCTCGGGACTCGGGACAGCGAGCAGTTCTTC. It specifies CASSLGTRDSEQFF.

The chain carries TRBV6-1 and TRBJ2-7, with D hard to call. V dropped 8 bases and J dropped 3 bases, with 8 bases sitting between them. The CDR3 loop spans 11 amino acids. Germline values: CDR1 MNHNS, CDR2 SASEGT. CDR3 in DNA: TGTGCCAGCTCTAACCGCTACGAGCAGTACTTC. Its translation is CASSNRYEQYF.

This clone was counted between two and nine times. The chain uses TRBV28 and TRBJ2-7, with TRBD2 matching over 7 bases. Germline V gene sequence: CDR1 MDHEN, CDR2 SYDVKM. The CDR3 runs 13 residues. V lost 8 bases and J lost 3; bases outside the gene matches: 7. In nucleotides, the CDR3 is TGTGCCAGCTGGGAGGGAAAAGGCTACGAGCAGTACTTC. It is translated as CASWEGKGYEQYF.

The chain recombines TRBV1 with TRBJ2-4; the table names TRBD2, a call not compared with the DNA. TRBV1 is assigned pseudogene status. The CDR3 is made up of 20 amino acids. CDR3 region: CTSSQNRPASGGLAKNIQYF. CDR3 coding DNA: TGCACCAGCAGCCAAAATCGACCGGCTAGCGGGGGCTTAGCCAAAAACATTCAGTACTTC.

The chain employs TRBV6-5 and TRBJ1-2; 7 positions agree with TRBD1. This CDR3 region has 13 residues. The germline gives CDR1 MNHEY, CDR2 SVGAGI. Trimming at V came to 7 bases and at J to 6 bases, leaving 8 bases not matched to a gene. CDR3 residues: CASTPPGGNGYTF. The CDR3 DNA reads as TGTGCCAGCACCCCCCCAGGGGGGAATGGCTACACCTTC.

This sequence joins TRBV2 and TRBJ1-3; D unclear. Germline V CDR1 and CDR2: SNHLY, FYNNEI. Trimming took 4 bases from V and 7 from J, leaving 20 bases between them. The CDR3 totals 16 residues. The DNA of the CDR3 is TGTGCCAGCAGTGGAACGGGTACAGTGGGGTGGAACACCATATATTTT. This encodes CASSGTGTVGWNTIYF.

The chain joins TRBV4-1 to TRBJ1-1; no clear D gene. The CDR3 spans 14 residues. Trimming took off 4 bases at V and 1 base at J, with 10 bases between the two ends. Germline V gives CDR1 MGHRA, CDR2 YSYEKL. The CDR3 DNA is TGCGCCAGCAGCCCCGTGGAGTGGAACACTGAAGCTTTCTTT. Translated, it gives CASSPVEWNTEAFF.

The CDR3 reads CASSLTGQNTGELFF. The CDR3 bases are TGTGCCAGCAGCTTAACGGGACAGAACACCGGGGAGCTGTTTTTT. J is TRBJ2-2 and V is TRBV7-3; perhaps TRBD1 as D (6 bases). The germline V gene encodes CDR1 SGHTA and CDR2 FQGTGA. The CDR3 covers 15 residues. V was trimmed by 0 bases and J by 1 base, leaving 6 bases between them.

The chain uses TRBV6-1 and TRBJ1-1, with D perhaps TRBD1 (5 bases). Germline CDR1 is MNHNS and CDR2 is SASEGT. Trimming took 4 bases from V and 0 from J, leaving 12 bases between them. This CDR3 has 15 amino acids. CDR3 nucleotides: TGTGCCAGCAGTGCGCCATCGGGGGTGAACACTGAAGCTTTCTTT. Translating gives CASSAPSGVNTEAFF.

In DNA, the CDR3 is TGTGCCAGCAGTTTAGTCGGGTACGAGCAGTACTTC. It is translated as CASSLVGYEQYF. J is TRBJ2-7 and V is TRBV28; no reliable D call. The CDR3 contains 12 residues. V gave up 2 bases and J gave up 4 bases, with 6 bases separating them. From germline, CDR1 is MDHEN and CDR2 SYDVKM.

The chain combines TRBV11-2 with TRBJ1-1, with D unresolved. V lost 6 bases to trimming and J lost 3 bases, with 14 bases between them. This CDR3 region has 14 residues. CDR1 is SGHAT, CDR2 FQNNGV, per germline. DNA of the CDR3: TGTGCCAGCAGTCCCTTTTCGAGGGACACTGAAGCTTTCTTT. Translating it yields CASSPFSRDTEAFF.